This passage covers 12 T cell receptor beta chains from one sample sequenced in a study of T cells in Graves' hyperthyroidism and ophthalmopathy. TCR beta CDR3 sequences were amplified from RNA transcripts. During a first-round RT-PCR of the TCR CDR3, the HTBI primer set was used. TCRdb redid the calling of the multiplex PCR reads with MiXCR, one entry per CDR3 protein. The sample has more than 450,000 distinct CDR3 sequences; 11% to 15% are singletons. Input material: blood. These receptor sequences come from a woman between 40 and 55 years old with Graves' hyperthyroidism.

The sample holds many counts of this clonotype. This CDR3 reads CASSLAPSGRAVDTQYF. CDR3 nucleotides: TGCGCCAGCAGCTTGGCACCTAGCGGGAGGGCCGTAGATACGCAGTATTTT. The rearrangement links TRBV5-1 to TRBJ2-3; 12 bases are a match to TRBD2. In germline, CDR1 is SGHRS, CDR2 YFSETQ. CDR3 size: 17 residues. V trimming: 0 bases; J trimming: 5 bases; junction bases outside the gene matches: 7.

This clonotype was observed at least ten times. This chain links TRBV5-5 with TRBJ2-1; 9 nucleotides align to TRBD1. The CDR3 has 14 amino acids. J lost 4 bases, V lost 3 bases, and 2 bases had no gene match. The germline CDR1 and CDR2 sequences are SGHKS and YYEKEE (reference sequence). The CDR3 DNA reads as TGTGCCAGCAGCTGGACAGGGGCGTACAATGAGCAGTTCTTC. It translates to CASSWTGAYNEQFF.

At least ten counts were recorded for this clonotype. This sequence joins TRBV28 and TRBJ2-7; 9 nucleotides match TRBD1. Germline values: CDR1 MDHEN, CDR2 SYDVKM. V gave up 4 bases and J gave up 6 bases; unmatched junction bases: 4. The CDR3 consists of 13 residues. The CDR3 DNA sequence: TGTGCCAGCAGTTCCGGACAGGGGCTCGAGCAGTACTTC. Translation gives CASSSGQGLEQYF. The variable domain in full, completed from reference TRBV28 and TRBJ2-7, reads DVKVTQSSRYLVKRTGEKVFLECVQDMDHENMFWYRQDPGLGLRLIYFSYDVKMKEKGDIPEGYSVSREKKERFSLILESASTNQTSMYLCASSSGQGLEQYFGPGTRLTVT.

The CDR3 is CASSHGTDRENYGYTF. As DNA, the CDR3 is TGTGCCAGCAGCCATGGAACGGACAGGGAAAACTATGGCTACACCTTC. The chain combines TRBV14 with TRBJ1-2, with 8 bases that match TRBD1. The CDR3 is made up of 16 amino acids. With V trimmed by 3 bases and J by 2 bases, 8 bases remained unmatched. Germline CDR1 and CDR2: SGHDN and FVKESK.

The sample holds many counts of this clonotype. The chain uses TRBV7-8 and TRBJ1-5; TRBD1 is a possible D gene (5 bases). Germline V lookup: CDR1 SGHVS, CDR2 FQNEAQ. The CDR3 loop spans 14 amino acids. The V end lost 1 base, the J end lost 5 bases, and 9 bases lay between the germline ends. The CDR3 loop reads CASSLVQGYQPQHF. The CDR3 nucleotides are TGTGCCAGCAGCTTAGTTCAGGGATATCAGCCCCAGCATTTT.

This clonotype has ten or more counts. The genes are TRBV19 and TRBJ1-6; 9 bases map to TRBD1. Trimming cost V 6 bases and J 7 bases; bases outside gene matches: 4. The CDR3 contains 14 residues. The V gene's germline CDR1 is LNHDA and CDR2 SQIVND (reference sequence). In DNA form, the CDR3 reads TGTGCCAGTAGGACACAGGGGGCGAATTCACCCCTCCACTTT. It encodes CASRTQGANSPLHF.

This clonotype has only one observation. The missing conserved phenylalanine or tryptophan at the end of this CDR3 makes a read error likely. The V gene is TRBV15, the J gene TRBJ1-1, with 8 bases fitting TRBD1. The CDR3 is made up of 15 amino acids. Looked up from germline, CDR1 is LNHNV and CDR2 is YYDKDF (reference sequence). This chain's CDR3 is CVTSRVTGGATEAFL. The CDR3 DNA is TGTGTCACCAGCAGAGTCACAGGGGGAGCCACTGAAGCTTTCCTT.

This clonotype was seen repeatedly, ten times or more. The chain uses TRBV12-3 or TRBV12-4 and TRBJ2-7; TRBD2 agrees at 8 bases. Unmatched junction bases numbered 4, after V lost 3 bases and J lost 0 bases. The CDR3 is 15 amino acids. The chain's CDR3 is CASSFGGLASYEQYF. The CDR3 DNA follows: TGTGCCAGCAGTTTCGGTGGACTAGCCTCCTACGAGCAGTACTTC.

The table lists this clonotype with many counts. The chain is built from TRBV7-2 and TRBJ2-1; 11 bases align to TRBD2. Germline V gene sequence: CDR1 SGHTA, CDR2 FQGNSA. The CDR3 spans 16 residues. V was clipped by 5 bases and J by 4 bases; unmatched bases: 7. CDR3 amino acids: CASSPQTSGTYNEQFF. The CDR3 DNA follows: TGTGCCAGCAGCCCACAGACTAGCGGGACTTACAATGAGCAGTTCTTC.

This clonotype was picked up many times. CDR3 sequence (DNA): TGTGCCAGCAGTTCCCAACAGGGGATCACTGAAGCTTTCTTT. Protein: CASSSQQGITEAFF. The V call is TRBV28, the J call TRBJ1-1; TRBD1 matches at 7 bases. CDR1 MDHEN and CDR2 SYDVKM come from the germline V gene. This CDR3 spans 14 amino acids. V lost 4 bases and J lost 4; bases outside the gene matches: 6.

This clonotype turned up a few times. The chain recombines TRBV29-1 with TRBJ2-3, with 11 bases that match TRBD2. The CDR3 contains 16 residues. V shed 2 bases and J 5 bases; nucleotides not matched to a gene: 9. The germline CDR1 and CDR2 sequences are SQVTM and ANQGSEA. CDR3 protein: CSVELTSGRFIDTQYF. CDR3 sequence (DNA): TGCAGCGTTGAACTTACTAGCGGGAGATTTATAGATACGCAGTATTTT.

This clonotype was picked up a small number of times. The rearrangement uses TRBV6-1 and TRBJ2-5; the D is unclear. The V and J ends lost 5 bases and 2 bases respectively, with 9 bases between them. The length of the CDR3 is 13 residues. Per germline, CDR1 MNHNS and CDR2 SASEGT. CDR3 nucleotides: TGTGCCAGCAGTCCCTTCTCACAAGAGACCCAGTACTTC. Translating gives CASSPFSQETQYF.